The count of the clone carrying this T cell receptor beta chain is one. CDR1 and CDR2 (germline): GTSNPN, SVGIG (reference sequence). V shed 3 bases and J 6 bases; nucleotides not matched to a gene: 12. The CDR3 contains 16 residues. Study processing details: Estimation of nucleated cell counts was performed using reference gene primer amplification. The data were produced by immunoSEQ multiplex PCR, yet TCRdb's version contains in-frame clones alone and is incomplete. For V, J and clone size, that table is used; D and trimming come from the DNA. The data show around 300,000 clones, 83% seen once. The sample is drawn from a study of blood T cell repertoires in COVID-19. Study at large: Sites across the United States, Italy and Spain contributed samples from acute and convalescent COVID-19. The analysed material was cDNA or gDNA that came from T cells, B-cell-depleted T cells, or PBMCs.

The sequence was obtained from a woman between 45 and 60 years old who had recovered from COVID-19. The sequenced material came from peripheral blood. The rearrangement uses TRBV30 and TRBJ1-5, with 9 bases fitting TRBD1. The CDR3 here is CAWSLTGGAGAQPQHF. The CDR3 bases are TGTGCCTGGAGCCTAACAGGGGGCGCGGGCGCTCAGCCCCAGCATTTT.